The rows below give T cell receptor beta chains drawn from one sample of a study of cytomegalovirus exposure and HLA in healthy donors. Profiling relied on immunoSEQ multiplex PCR, and the TCRdb table lists in-frame clones only, not all of them. The sample lists 130,000 or so clones; approximately 80% were seen once. The specimen was PBMCs. All receptors derive from a young woman in good health and CMV-seropositive. Each CDR3 is given with its conserved first and last residue. Each record gives: CDR3 protein, CDR3 DNA, V gene, clone size, J gene, D gene. D genes are given only for firm matches. Clone size, where shown, is once, few, many, or a class for clones that have expanded.

cdr3_aa: CASSLAREPQETQYF
cdr3_nt: TGTGCCAGCAGTTTAGCGCGGGAGCCCCAAGAGACCCAGTACTTC
v_call: TRBV27
clone_size: few
j_call: TRBJ2-5
d_call: TRBD2

cdr3_aa: CSSSPTDRAGDYEQYF
cdr3_nt: TGTTCCAGCAGCCCCACCGACAGGGCCGGGGACTACGAGCAGTACTTC
v_call: TRBV7-9
clone_size: -
j_call: TRBJ2-7
d_call: TRBD1

cdr3_aa: CASSLERTGSGANVLTF
cdr3_nt: TGTGCCAGCAGCTTAGAAAGGACAGGATCTGGGGCCAACGTCCTGACTTTC
v_call: TRBV7-8
clone_size: -
j_call: TRBJ2-6
d_call: TRBD1

cdr3_aa: CASTPGRVTLTDTQYF
cdr3_nt: TGTGCCAGCACCCCAGGCAGGGTCACGTTGACAGATACGCAGTATTTT
v_call: TRBV28
clone_size: few
j_call: TRBJ2-3
d_call: -

cdr3_aa: CASASRVNTEAFF
cdr3_nt: TGTGCCAGTGCATCCAGGGTGAACACTGAAGCTTTCTTT
v_call: TRBV7-3
clone_size: -
j_call: TRBJ1-1
d_call: -

cdr3_aa: CASSSRQGSTGELFF
cdr3_nt: TGTGCCAGCAGCTCCAGACAGGGCTCGACCGGGGAGCTGTTTTTT
v_call: TRBV7-3
clone_size: -
j_call: TRBJ2-2
d_call: TRBD1

cdr3_aa: CASSEAGGNEQFF
cdr3_nt: TGTGCCAGCAGTGAAGCGGGGGGCAATGAGCAGTTCTTC
v_call: TRBV2
clone_size: -
j_call: TRBJ2-1
d_call: -

cdr3_aa: CASSLMGGYEQYF
cdr3_nt: TGTGCCAGCAGTTTGATGGGGGGCTACGAGCAGTACTTC
v_call: TRBV27
clone_size: -
j_call: TRBJ2-7
d_call: -

cdr3_aa: CARAQGIDSPLHF
cdr3_nt: TGTGCCAGAGCACAGGGTATAGATTCACCCCTCCACTTT
v_call: TRBV2
clone_size: -
j_call: TRBJ1-6
d_call: -

cdr3_aa: CASSLSAGENQETQYF
cdr3_nt: TGTGCCAGCAGCCTCTCAGCGGGGGAGAACCAAGAGACCCAGTACTTC
v_call: TRBV4-2
clone_size: -
j_call: TRBJ2-5
d_call: TRBD2

cdr3_aa: CASSAQTSIDTQYF
cdr3_nt: TGTGCCAGCAGTGCCCAGACTAGTATTGATACGCAGTATTTT
v_call: TRBV27
clone_size: -
j_call: TRBJ2-3
d_call: -

cdr3_aa: CASSLGQGGDTGELFF
cdr3_nt: TGTGCCAGCAGCTTGGGACAGGGTGGCGACACCGGGGAGCTGTTTTTT
v_call: TRBV6-6
clone_size: -
j_call: TRBJ2-2
d_call: TRBD1

cdr3_aa: CASSGDRATYEQYF
cdr3_nt: TGTGCCAGCAGTGGGGACAGAGCTACCTACGAGCAGTACTTC
v_call: TRBV6-1
clone_size: -
j_call: TRBJ2-7
d_call: TRBD1

cdr3_aa: CASSLQRGGSYEQYF
cdr3_nt: TGTGCCAGCAGTTTACAGCGGGGGGGCTCCTACGAGCAGTACTTC
v_call: TRBV7-3
clone_size: -
j_call: TRBJ2-7
d_call: TRBD2

cdr3_aa: CSVAQAIANYGYTF
cdr3_nt: TGCAGCGTTGCTCAGGCGATAGCTAACTATGGCTACACCTTC
v_call: TRBV29-1
clone_size: -
j_call: TRBJ1-2
d_call: -

cdr3_aa: CASSVGSGEYEQYF
cdr3_nt: TGTGCCAGCAGCGTAGGTTCAGGGGAGTACGAGCAGTACTTC
v_call: TRBV9
clone_size: -
j_call: TRBJ2-7
d_call: -

cdr3_aa: CASSILGAGEQFF
cdr3_nt: TGTGCCAGTAGTATATTGGGGGCCGGTGAGCAGTTCTTC
v_call: TRBV19
clone_size: few
j_call: TRBJ2-1
d_call: -

cdr3_aa: CASMRGLVTDTQYF
cdr3_nt: TGTGCCAGCATGAGGGGACTAGTCACAGATACGCAGTATTTT
v_call: TRBV11-1
clone_size: -
j_call: TRBJ2-3
d_call: TRBD2

cdr3_aa: CASSEGQGNTEAFF
cdr3_nt: TGTGCCAGCAGTGAGGGACAGGGGAACACTGAAGCTTTCTTT
v_call: TRBV6-4
clone_size: -
j_call: TRBJ1-1
d_call: TRBD1

cdr3_aa: CASSPSRGVPYNEQFF
cdr3_nt: TGTGCCAGCAGTCCTTCGCGGGGGGTCCCCTACAATGAGCAGTTCTTC
v_call: TRBV2
clone_size: -
j_call: TRBJ2-1
d_call: TRBD2